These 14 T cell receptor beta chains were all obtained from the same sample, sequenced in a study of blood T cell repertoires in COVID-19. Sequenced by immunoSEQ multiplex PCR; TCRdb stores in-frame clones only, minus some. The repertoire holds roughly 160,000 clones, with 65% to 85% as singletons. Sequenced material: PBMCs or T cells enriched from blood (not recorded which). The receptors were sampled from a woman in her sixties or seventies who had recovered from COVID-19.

DNA of the CDR3: TGTGCCAGCGGCAACGTGGGACAGGGGAAGAATCAGCCCCAGCATTTT. Protein: CASGNVGQGKNQPQHF. V usage is TRBV28 and J usage is TRBJ1-5; 10 bases are shared with TRBD1. This CDR3 spans 16 amino acids. Germline V gene lookup returns CDR1 MDHEN and CDR2 SYDVKM. V trimming: 8 bases; J trimming: 4 bases; junction bases outside the gene matches: 11.

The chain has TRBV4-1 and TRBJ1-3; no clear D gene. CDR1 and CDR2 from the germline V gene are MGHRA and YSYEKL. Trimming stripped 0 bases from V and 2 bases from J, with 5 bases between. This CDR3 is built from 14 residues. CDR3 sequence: CASSQEFTGNTIYF. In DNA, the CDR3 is TGCGCCAGCAGCCAAGAATTTACTGGAAACACCATATATTTT.

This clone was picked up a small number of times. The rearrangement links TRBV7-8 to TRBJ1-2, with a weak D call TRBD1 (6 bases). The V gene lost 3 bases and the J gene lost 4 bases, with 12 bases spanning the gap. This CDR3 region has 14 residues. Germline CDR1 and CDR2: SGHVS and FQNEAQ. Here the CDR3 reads CASSLGGGAYGYTF. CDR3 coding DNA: TGTGCCAGCAGCTTGGGAGGGGGAGCCTATGGCTACACCTTC.

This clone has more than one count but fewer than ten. The CDR3 DNA sequence: TGTGCCAGCAGCATAGGACTAGCGGGAGGAGCGATCGGGGAGCTGTTTTTT. Translated: CASSIGLAGGAIGELFF. The rearrangement links TRBV7-3 to TRBJ2-2; TRBD2 agrees at 14 bases. V gave up 5 bases and J gave up 7 bases; unmatched junction bases: 9. The CDR3 is 17 amino acids. Germline V gives CDR1 SGHTA, CDR2 FQGTGA. The full variable domain, with the rest looked up from reference TRBV7-3 and TRBJ2-2, is GAGVSQTPSNKVTEKGKYVELRCDPISGHTALYWYRQSLGQGPEFLIYFQGTGAADDSGLPNDRFFAVRPEGSVSTLKIQRTERGDSAVYLCASSIGLAGGAIGELFFGEGSRLTVL.

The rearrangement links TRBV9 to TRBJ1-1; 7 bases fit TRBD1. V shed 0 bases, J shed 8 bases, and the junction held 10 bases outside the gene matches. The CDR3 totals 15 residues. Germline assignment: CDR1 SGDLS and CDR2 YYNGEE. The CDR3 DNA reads TGTGCCAGCAGCGTAGAACCCGACAGGGTGGGAGAAGCTTTCTTT. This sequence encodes CASSVEPDRVGEAFF.

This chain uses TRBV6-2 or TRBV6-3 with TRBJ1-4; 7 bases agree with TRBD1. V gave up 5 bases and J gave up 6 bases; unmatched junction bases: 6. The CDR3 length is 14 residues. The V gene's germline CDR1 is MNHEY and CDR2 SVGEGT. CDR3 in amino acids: CASSRTGWDEKLFF. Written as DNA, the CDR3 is TGTGCCAGCAGTCGGACAGGATGGGATGAAAAACTGTTTTTT.

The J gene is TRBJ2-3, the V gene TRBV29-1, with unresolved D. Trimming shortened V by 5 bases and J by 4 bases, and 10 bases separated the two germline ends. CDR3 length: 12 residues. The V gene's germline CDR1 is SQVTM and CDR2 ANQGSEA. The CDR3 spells CSVRGFSDTQYF. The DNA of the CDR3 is TGCAGCGTTAGAGGATTCTCAGATACGCAGTATTTT.

CDR3 nucleotide sequence: TGTGCCAGCAGCCAAGTTGTGCGCAGGGGCAACGAGCAGTACTTC. Amino acids: CASSQVVRRGNEQYF. V is TRBV3-1 (or the pseudogene TRBV3-2) and J is TRBJ2-7, with a weak D call TRBD1 (6 bases). Per germline, CDR1 LGHDT and CDR2 YNNKEL (reference sequence). Trimming left V 1 base short and J 5 bases short, with 15 bases between. The CDR3 contains 15 residues.

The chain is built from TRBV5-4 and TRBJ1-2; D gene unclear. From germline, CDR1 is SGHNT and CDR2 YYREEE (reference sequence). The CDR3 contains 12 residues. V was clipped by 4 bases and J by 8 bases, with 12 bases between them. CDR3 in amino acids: CASSAAGSGYTF. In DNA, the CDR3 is TGTGCCAGCAGCGCGGCTGGGTCGGGCTACACCTTC.

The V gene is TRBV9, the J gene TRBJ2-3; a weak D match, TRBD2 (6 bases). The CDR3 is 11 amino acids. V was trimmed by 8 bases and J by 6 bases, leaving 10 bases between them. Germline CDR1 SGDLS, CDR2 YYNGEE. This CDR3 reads CASARGDTQYF. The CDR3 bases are TGTGCCAGTGCTCGGGGGGATACGCAGTATTTT.

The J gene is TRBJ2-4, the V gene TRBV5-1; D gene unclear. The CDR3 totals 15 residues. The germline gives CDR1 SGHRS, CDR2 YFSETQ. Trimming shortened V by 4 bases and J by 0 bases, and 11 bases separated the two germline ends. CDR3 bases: TGCGCCAGCAGCCTGGAAGTGGCAGCCAAAAACATTCAGTACTTC. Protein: CASSLEVAAKNIQYF.

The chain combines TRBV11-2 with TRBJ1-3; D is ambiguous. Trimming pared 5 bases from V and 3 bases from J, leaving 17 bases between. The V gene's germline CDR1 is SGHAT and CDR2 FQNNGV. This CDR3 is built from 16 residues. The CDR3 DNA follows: TGTGCCAGCAGCCGGTGGACTTGGACTCTTGGAAACACCATATATTTT. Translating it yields CASSRWTWTLGNTIYF.

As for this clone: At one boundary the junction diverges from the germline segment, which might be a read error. The CDR3 bases are TGCGCCAGCAGCTTGGCCGGTAGCCGGTATAGTTCACCCCTCCACTTT. It yields the protein CASSLAGSRYSSPLHF. The J gene is TRBJ1-6, the V gene TRBV5-1; D gene ambiguous. The V gene's germline CDR1 is SGHRS and CDR2 YFSETQ. The CDR3 is made up of 16 amino acids.

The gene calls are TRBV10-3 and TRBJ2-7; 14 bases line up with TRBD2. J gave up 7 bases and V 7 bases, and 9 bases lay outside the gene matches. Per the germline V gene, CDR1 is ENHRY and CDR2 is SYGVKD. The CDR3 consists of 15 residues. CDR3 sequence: CAIKGTSGSMGEQYF. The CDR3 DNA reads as TGTGCCATCAAAGGGACTAGCGGGAGCATGGGGGAGCAGTACTTC.